Below are 21 T cell receptor beta chains sequenced from a single sample in a study of blood T cell repertoires in COVID-19. Here immunoSEQ multiplex PCR was the method, and the copy in TCRdb shows in-frame clones only, minus some. Among a few hundred thousand clones, around 87% were seen once, and the ten largest hold 2% to 3%. The specimen sequenced was peripheral blood. Receptor source: a woman between 45 and 60 years old with acute or convalescent COVID-19.

The rearrangement uses TRBV7-2 and TRBJ2-1, with D unresolved. Trimming took off 0 bases at V and 0 bases at J, with 6 bases between the two ends. This CDR3 comprises 15 residues. Looked up from germline, CDR1 is SGHTA and CDR2 is FQGNSA. The CDR3 DNA reads as TGTGCCAGCAGCTTAGCGTGGAGCTCCTACAATGAGCAGTTCTTC. Its protein is CASSLAWSSYNEQFF.

The chain couples TRBV28 to TRBJ2-2; 11 bases align to TRBD2. CDR1 MDHEN and CDR2 SYDVKM come from the germline V gene. The CDR3 has 14 amino acids. Trimming took 8 bases from V and 6 from J; bases not matched to a gene: 5. CDR3 coding DNA: TGTGCCAGCTTAGGACTAGCGGGCGCCGGGGAGCTGTTTTTT. It translates to CASLGLAGAGELFF.

V is TRBV7-2 and J is TRBJ2-7, with a possible D match to TRBD2 (5 bases). The CDR3 consists of 15 residues. The V gene's germline CDR1 is SGHTA and CDR2 FQGNSA. Trimming shortened V by 0 bases and J by 2 bases, and 11 bases separated the two germline ends. The CDR3 DNA is TGTGCCAGCAGCTTAGCGGTAGCGACAACCTACGAGCAGTACTTC. It yields the protein CASSLAVATTYEQYF.

The V and J genes are TRBV10-3 and TRBJ2-7; 9 bases match TRBD1. This CDR3 is built from 14 residues. V lost 7 bases to trimming and J lost 5 bases; unmatched junction nucleotides: 9. CDR1 is ENHRY, CDR2 SYGVKD, per germline. The CDR3 sequence: CAINPTGGAHEQYF. The CDR3 region has the DNA TGTGCCATCAACCCGACAGGGGGAGCCCACGAGCAGTACTTC.

As concerns this clone: The sample has other DNA sequences that encode this CDR3 too. The chain uses TRBV24-1 and TRBJ2-3; D is possibly TRBD1 (6 bases). The V end was cut by 5 bases, the J end by 1 base, with 6 bases between. The CDR3 totals 13 residues. Looked up from germline, CDR1 is KGHDR and CDR2 is SFDVKD. The DNA for the CDR3 is TGTGCCACCAGTGGACAGGGCACAGATACGCAGTATTTT. Amino acids: CATSGQGTDTQYF.

The rearrangement uses TRBV2 and TRBJ2-1; D uncertain. The V and J ends lost 2 bases and 0 bases respectively, with 11 bases between them. CDR1 and CDR2 from the germline V gene are SNHLY and FYNNEI. This CDR3 comprises 16 residues. In DNA form, the CDR3 reads TGTGCCAGCAGTGAATATGTTATGAGCTCCTACAATGAGCAGTTCTTC. Its translation is CASSEYVMSSYNEQFF.

In its sample, this clone was seen once. The V gene is TRBV6-5, the J gene TRBJ2-1; D is perhaps TRBD2 (6 bases). CDR1 is MNHEY, CDR2 SVGAGI, per germline. The V gene lost 2 bases and the J gene lost 1 base, with 12 bases spanning the gap. The CDR3 has 16 amino acids. DNA for the CDR3: TGTGCCAGCAGTTACAGGGGACGGGGGTCCTACAATGAGCAGTTCTTC. It encodes CASSYRGRGSYNEQFF.

The CDR3 is CASSVSGRYTGELFF. CDR3 sequence (DNA): TGTGCCAGCAGCGTAAGCGGGAGATACACCGGGGAGCTGTTTTTT. This rearrangement joins TRBV9 to TRBJ2-2, with 8 bases aligning to TRBD2. With V trimmed by 1 base and J by 3 bases, 2 bases remained unmatched. Germline CDR1 is SGDLS and CDR2 is YYNGEE. The CDR3 totals 15 residues.

This clone occurred once. The V call is TRBV10-3, the J call TRBJ1-2, with D unresolved. Trimming took 4 bases from V and 0 from J, leaving 12 bases between them. The CDR3 length is 15 residues. CDR1 is ENHRY and CDR2 is SYGVKD in the germline V gene. CDR3 in DNA: TGTGCCATCAGTGTTAGCGATTCCTCTAACTATGGCTACACCTTC. This encodes CAISVSDSSNYGYTF.

CDR3 in amino acids: CSVASGSETQYF. The CDR3 nucleotides read TGCAGCGTTGCTAGCGGGAGTGAGACCCAGTACTTC. The chain links TRBV29-1 to TRBJ2-5, with 10 bases lining up with TRBD2. The CDR3 contains 12 residues. V trimming: 4 bases; J trimming: 5 bases; junction bases outside the gene matches: 1. Germline V lookup: CDR1 SQVTM, CDR2 ANQGSEA.

The chain combines TRBV28 with TRBJ1-5, with D perhaps matching TRBD1 (5 bases). V shed 0 bases and J shed 7 bases, with 10 bases lying between them. Germline-derived CDR1 and CDR2 are MDHEN and SYDVKM. The CDR3 spans 14 residues. As DNA, the CDR3 is TGTGCCAGCAGTTTATGGGGGGGAGGACAGCCCCAGCATTTT. Translating it yields CASSLWGGGQPQHF.

The CDR3 DNA reads as TGTGCCAGCAGCTTAGTGGACAGGCTAGCAGCTTTCTTT. Protein product: CASSLVDRLAAFF. The chain joins TRBV7-2 to TRBJ1-1; 7 bases match TRBD1. This CDR3 region has 13 residues. With V trimmed by 1 base and J by 10 bases, 6 bases remained unmatched. Germline assignment: CDR1 SGHTA and CDR2 FQGNSA.

This chain connects TRBV25-1 to TRBJ1-2; TRBD1 is a possible D gene (5 bases). CDR3 length: 14 amino acids. V lost 0 bases and J lost 2, with 7 bases in between. From germline, CDR1 is MGHDK and CDR2 SYGVNS. CDR3 sequence reads: CASSEYGGNYGYTF. CDR3 DNA sequence: TGTGCCAGCAGTGAATATGGGGGGAACTATGGCTACACCTTC.

This chain joins TRBV4-1 and TRBJ2-2, with a weak D call TRBD2 (6 bases). The CDR3 is 19 residues long. Germline V lookup: CDR1 MGHRA, CDR2 YSYEKL. The V end was cut by 0 bases, the J end by 1 base, with 18 bases between. In DNA form, the CDR3 reads TGCGCCAGCAGCCAAGATCCCGGGAGAATATCCCGGAACACCGGGGAGCTGTTTTTT. Translated, it gives CASSQDPGRISRNTGELFF.

The V gene is TRBV19, the J gene TRBJ2-3, with D perhaps matching TRBD2 (5 bases). The length of the CDR3 is 14 residues. CDR1 and CDR2 from the germline V gene are LNHDA and SQIVND (reference sequence). With 6 bases removed from V and 0 bases from J, the gap between germline ends came to 10 bases. CDR3 nucleotide sequence: TGTGCCAGTAGCGAGCGGCCTAGCACAGATACGCAGTATTTT. This sequence encodes CASSERPSTDTQYF. The full variable domain, with the rest looked up from reference TRBV19 and TRBJ2-3, is DGGITQSPKYLFRKEGQNVTLSCEQNLNHDAMYWYRQDPGQGLRLIYYSQIVNDFQKGDIAEGYSVSREKKESFPLTVTSAQKNPTAFYLCASSERPSTDTQYFGPGTRLTVL.

The chain couples TRBV2 to TRBJ2-7; D is possibly TRBD1 (5 bases). Germline V gene sequence: CDR1 SNHLY, CDR2 FYNNEI. Trimming pared 2 bases from V and 6 bases from J, leaving 17 bases between. This CDR3 contains 15 residues. DNA for the CDR3: TGTGCCAGCAGTGAACAGGGCCCCCCTCTTCTCGAGCAGTACTTC. Its protein product is CASSEQGPPLLEQYF.

This clone showed up just a few times. This sequence joins TRBV5-1 and TRBJ2-5; TRBD1 matches 8 bases. Germline V gives CDR1 SGHRS, CDR2 YFSETQ. The trim removed 0 bases at V and 5 bases at J, leaving 9 bases unmatched. The CDR3 runs to 16 residues. CDR3: CASSLGAGGDTETQYF. The CDR3 bases are TGCGCCAGCAGCTTGGGAGCAGGGGGCGACACGGAGACCCAGTACTTC.

This chain joins TRBV28 and TRBJ1-1; TRBD1 matches 8 bases. Germline V gene lookup returns CDR1 MDHEN and CDR2 SYDVKM. Trimming at V came to 10 bases and at J to 5 bases, leaving 12 bases not matched to a gene. This CDR3 has 14 amino acids. The CDR3 DNA reads TGTGCCATCCTCCGAGGACAGGGCGGGACTGAAGCTTTCTTT. Its protein product is CAILRGQGGTEAFF.

The table lists this clone with a count of one. This chain joins TRBV5-1 and TRBJ2-5, with 11 bases matching TRBD1. Trimming cost V 4 bases and J 4 bases; bases outside gene matches: 3. Germline V gives CDR1 SGHRS, CDR2 YFSETQ. The CDR3 consists of 14 residues. CDR3 sequence: CASSPGTGGETQYF. Written as DNA, the CDR3 is TGCGCCAGCAGCCCTGGGACAGGGGGAGAGACCCAGTACTTC.

The rearrangement uses TRBV28 and TRBJ1-5, with D possibly being TRBD1 (5 bases). CDR1 is MDHEN and CDR2 is SYDVKM in the germline V gene. This CDR3 contains 12 residues. Trimming pared 2 bases from V and 6 bases from J, leaving 5 bases between. DNA for the CDR3: TGTGCCAGCAGTTTAGGGGCTCAGCCCCAGCATTTT. Its translation: CASSLGAQPQHF.

The chain has TRBV5-5 and TRBJ2-6; D gene unclear. Germline V lookup: CDR1 SGHKS, CDR2 YYEKEE (reference sequence). The CDR3 loop spans 16 amino acids. V lost 6 bases to trimming and J lost 1 base, with 14 bases between them. CDR3 residues: CASTYRVVSGANVLTF. CDR3 DNA sequence: TGTGCCAGCACCTATCGGGTGGTTTCTGGGGCCAACGTCCTGACTTTC.